Only one count was recorded for the clone carrying this T cell receptor (beta chain). What it recognizes is unknown. The repertoire was sequenced with immunoSEQ multiplex PCR; TCRdb's copy has only in-frame clones and lacks some. The sample has fewer than 800,000 clones; around 92% are singletons. Treatment: around 19 received Ad26.COV2.S at low or high dose, single or two shots; a few received placebo; per-sample allocation not given. At day 63 after the first vaccine or placebo injection, samples were drawn. This record comes from a study of Ad26.COV2.S vaccination and SARS-CoV-2 variants. Study results and caveats: People given the vaccine had a wider spike-specific TCR breadth than placebo recipients did.

The CDR3 is 13 amino acids. Per germline, CDR1 GTSNPN and CDR2 SVGIG (reference sequence). V dropped 1 base and J dropped 8; count of bases not matched to a gene: 3. The sequenced sample was peripheral blood, obtained in a trial of Ad26.COV2.S vaccine versus placebo. The rearrangement links TRBV30 to TRBJ2-4; 9 bases match TRBD1. The receptor was derived from a person between 18 and 65 years old who received the Ad26.COV2.S COVID-19 vaccine or a placebo. The CDR3 region has the DNA TGTGCCTGGAGTGGGACAGGGGAGGACATTCAGTACTTC. Residues: CAWSGTGEDIQYF.